These T cell receptor beta chains were read from a single sample in a study of blood T cells in healthy people across ages. TCRdb re-derived calls from the 5' RACE reads in MiXCR, one entry per CDR3 protein. The sample includes about 1 million distinct CDR3 sequences, around 25% of them seen just once. These same data were also listed under a study on T cells of mothers and their children.

The sequenced material came from blood. The receptors derive from a girl aged 2-10 years in good health. Both conserved end residues are part of each CDR3. Each record gives: clone size, V gene, D gene, J gene, CDR3 DNA, CDR3 protein. D genes are given only for firm matches. Some rows have no size entry. The others give once, few or many, or a class for an expanded clone.

clone size: few; V gene: TRBV13; D gene: -; J gene: TRBJ2-5; CDR3 DNA: TGTGCCAGCAGCCAAGGCCCCCAAAGGGGAGAGACCCAGTACTTC; CDR3 protein: CASSQGPQRGETQYF
clone size: few; V gene: TRBV29-1; D gene: -; J gene: TRBJ1-1; CDR3 DNA: TGCAGCGTTGAAGGACAGGCCTTAAGGACTGAAGCTTTCTTT; CDR3 protein: CSVEGQALRTEAFF
clone size: many; V gene: TRBV18; D gene: -; J gene: TRBJ2-5; CDR3 DNA: TGTGCCAGCAGCCCCCGCCCCCAAGAGACCCAGTACTTC; CDR3 protein: CASSPRPQETQYF
clone size: few; V gene: TRBV29-1; D gene: -; J gene: TRBJ2-2; CDR3 DNA: TGCAGCGTCGGAACCGGGTCATACACCGGGGAGCTGTTTTTT; CDR3 protein: CSVGTGSYTGELFF
clone size: -; V gene: TRBV5-1; D gene: -; J gene: TRBJ2-1; CDR3 DNA: TGCGCCAGCAGCCAAGGCGGTAGTTTGAAGTTCTTC; CDR3 protein: CASSQGGSLKFF
clone size: -; V gene: TRBV12-3/TRBV12-4; D gene: -; J gene: TRBJ1-2; CDR3 DNA: TGTGCCAGCAGTTTTCGGCAGGGCGGCTACACCTTC; CDR3 protein: CASSFRQGGYTF
clone size: -; V gene: TRBV20-1; D gene: TRBD2; J gene: TRBJ2-7; CDR3 DNA: TGCAGTGCTAGTGGGGGGACTACCTACGAGCAGTACTTC; CDR3 protein: CSASGGTTYEQYF
clone size: few; V gene: TRBV11-3; D gene: -; J gene: TRBJ1-4; CDR3 DNA: TGTGCCAGCAGCTTATCCGGGCAGGGAGAAGGAAAACTGTTTTTT; CDR3 protein: CASSLSGQGEGKLFF
clone size: -; V gene: TRBV5-1; D gene: TRBD2; J gene: TRBJ2-3; CDR3 DNA: TGCGCCAGCAGCTCTGGACTAGCGGGAGAAGGGTACACAGATACGCAGTATTTT; CDR3 protein: CASSSGLAGEGYTDTQYF
clone size: few; V gene: TRBV5-1; D gene: -; J gene: TRBJ1-2; CDR3 DNA: TGCGCCAGCAGCCTGAACCCTCCCCGGCGGTCGGCAGGAGATGGCTACACCTTC; CDR3 protein: CASSLNPPRRSAGDGYTF
clone size: -; V gene: TRBV6-2/TRBV6-3; D gene: -; J gene: TRBJ1-2; CDR3 DNA: TGTGCCAGCAGTTACTCGGACAGCTATGGCTACACCTTC; CDR3 protein: CASSYSDSYGYTF
clone size: few; V gene: TRBV2; D gene: -; J gene: TRBJ1-5; CDR3 DNA: TGTGCCAGCAGCGTGACAGACTATCAGCCCCAGCATTTT; CDR3 protein: CASSVTDYQPQHF